The 11 T cell receptor beta chains in this list originate from one sample, sequenced in a study of T cell repertoires in cytomegalovirus infection. TCRdb re-called the reads with MiXCR, one entry per CDR3 protein. Counted here are fewer than 950,000 distinct CDR3 sequences, 30% to 35% occurring once; the ten biggest clones make up roughly an eighth. For these TCRs, the target antigens are not known. The specimen comprised cultured CD8+ T cells from PBMCs, sampled from culture after CMV antigen stimulation. These receptors came from a human donor in good health (CMV status not recorded). Some clones in this sample may be carry-over from other donors' samples.

This clonotype came up many times. The chain links TRBV12-3 or TRBV12-4 to TRBJ2-5; 10 positions match TRBD2. CDR3 length: 14 residues. Trimming took 7 bases from V and 4 from J; bases not matched to a gene: 6. The CDR3 sequence is CASTKRGGRETQYF. In nucleotides, the CDR3 is TGTGCCAGCACCAAGCGGGGGGGGAGAGAGACCCAGTACTTC.

The chain recombines TRBV12-3 or TRBV12-4 with TRBJ1-2, with a tentative D call TRBD1 (5 bases). Trimming took 6 bases from V and 7 from J, leaving 9 bases between them. The CDR3 has 11 residues. CDR3 loop: CASSQGSGYTF. DNA of the CDR3: TGTGCCAGCAGCCAGGGTTCTGGCTACACCTTC.

The genes are TRBV15 and TRBJ2-3, with TRBD2 as a possible D gene (6 bases). V shed 6 bases and J shed 4 bases, with 17 bases lying between them. Germline CDR1 reads LNHNV; CDR2 reads YYDKDF (reference sequence). The CDR3 is made up of 15 amino acids. The CDR3 here is CATRQDTASADTQYF. CDR3 DNA sequence: TGTGCCACCAGACAGGACACCGCTAGCGCAGATACGCAGTATTTT. The full variable domain, in which reference TRBV15 and TRBJ2-3 provide the parts outside the CDR3, is DAMVIQNPRYQVTQFGKPVTLSCSQTLNHNVMYWYQQKSSQAPKLLFHYYDKDFNNEADTPDNFQSRRPNTSFCFLDIRSPGLGDTAMYLCATRQDTASADTQYFGPGTRLTVL.

This clonotype came up once. The gene calls are TRBV27 and TRBJ1-1; no reliable D call. Trimming cost V 1 base and J 4 bases, with 19 bases left between them. The germline V gene has CDR1 MNHEY and CDR2 SMNVEV (reference sequence). The CDR3 spans 17 residues. The CDR3 protein is CASSLYPQVPAGTEAFF. DNA for the CDR3: TGTGCCAGCAGTTTATACCCCCAGGTCCCAGCGGGCACTGAAGCTTTCTTT.

V and J are TRBV7-8 and TRBJ2-1; TRBD1 might be the D (6 bases). The CDR3 contains 13 residues. CDR1 and CDR2 from the germline V gene are SGHVS and FQNEAQ. V was cut by 2 bases and J by 15 bases, with 17 bases left in between. The CDR3 spells CASSLSTGKEVFF. In DNA form, the CDR3 reads TGTGCCAGCAGCTTATCCACAGGGAAAGAAGTGTTCTTC.

The CDR3 spells CASSLVGHDNEKLFF. Written as DNA, the CDR3 is TGTGCCAGCAGCTTAGTAGGACACGATAATGAAAAACTGTTTTTT. This chain connects TRBV7-9 to TRBJ1-4; D might be TRBD1 (5 bases). The V gene lost 1 base and the J gene lost 4 bases, with 10 bases spanning the gap. The CDR3 is 15 amino acids. Germline V gene data show CDR1 as SEHNR and CDR2 as FQNEAQ (reference sequence). The entire variable domain, with the rest obtained from reference TRBV7-9 and TRBJ1-4, is as follows: DTGVSQNPRHKITKRGQNVTFRCDPISEHNRLYWYRQTLGQGPEFLTYFQNEAQLEKSRLLSDRFSAERPKGSFSTLEIQRTEQGDSAMYLCASSLVGHDNEKLFFGSGTQLSVL.

In this sample, this clonotype turned up a few times. The chain carries TRBV12-3 or TRBV12-4 and TRBJ1-5; 7 nucleotides match TRBD1. The trim removed 7 bases at V and 2 bases at J, leaving 11 bases unmatched. The CDR3 consists of 16 residues. CDR3 sequence (DNA): TGTGCCAGCACTTGGGATCAGGGGGAAGGCAATCAGCCCCAGCATTTT. Encoded protein: CASTWDQGEGNQPQHF.

With regard to this clonotype: Germline is not matched at one junction end, which may reflect a read error. This chain uses TRBV6-5 with TRBJ2-7; tentative D call: TRBD2 (6 bases). Germline lookup yields CDR1 MNHEY and CDR2 SVGAGI. CDR3 size: 15 residues. This chain's CDR3 is CASSYSSLATYEQNF. Written as DNA, the CDR3 is TGTGCCAGCAGTTACTCGAGTCTAGCGACCTACGAGCAGAACTTC.

The rearrangement links TRBV6-1 to TRBJ2-4; 7 bases line up with TRBD2. Germline CDR1 is MNHNS and CDR2 is SASEGT. J was trimmed by 5 bases and V by 7 bases; bases with no gene match: 11. CDR3 length equals 15 residues. CDR3 bases: TGTGCCAGCATCCAAAGGAGTCTAGCGGAAAACATTCAGTACTTC. Translated: CASIQRSLAENIQYF.

This clonotype was recorded at least ten times. The V and J genes are TRBV7-6 and TRBJ2-2, with D uncertain. The CDR3 is 16 amino acids. V shed 5 bases and J shed 0 bases, with 13 bases lying between them. CDR1 and CDR2 (germline): SGHVS, FNYEAQ. Here the CDR3 DNA reads TGTGCCAGCAGCATAGATGGCGGACCGAACACCGGGGAGCTGTTTTTT. Protein product: CASSIDGGPNTGELFF.

This clonotype was observed a few times. This chain uses TRBV2 with TRBJ2-2; 7 bases map to TRBD1. Looked up from germline, CDR1 is SNHLY and CDR2 is FYNNEI. The V segment lost 6 bases and the J segment 5 bases; nucleotides outside the gene matches: 9. The CDR3 extends over 15 amino acids. CDR3 sequence reads: CASSDRAQGTGELFF. The CDR3 nucleotides are TGTGCCAGCAGCGACAGGGCCCAGGGGACCGGGGAGCTGTTTTTT.